Below, 19 T cell receptor beta chains from the same sample are listed, as sequenced in a study of T cell repertoires in cytomegalovirus infection. MiXCR, run by TCRdb on the reads, gives a single entry per CDR3 protein. The sample has roughly 230,000 distinct CDR3 sequences; 22% are singletons. Sequenced: CD8+ T cells from PBMCs. These receptors were obtained from a human donor in good health (CMV status not recorded). Some clones in this sample may be carry-over from other donors' samples.

This chain links TRBV20-1 with TRBJ2-1, with D perhaps being TRBD1 or TRBD2 (6 bases each). CDR3 length: 13 residues. CDR1 and CDR2 from the germline V gene are DFQATT and SNEGSKA (reference sequence). Trimming stripped 1 base from V and 8 bases from J, with 12 bases between. CDR3 residues: CSARGLEGDEQFF. The CDR3 coding sequence is TGCAGTGCTAGAGGTTTGGAGGGGGATGAGCAGTTCTTC.

The rearrangement uses TRBV28 and TRBJ1-1; D unclear. Germline CDR1 is MDHEN and CDR2 is SYDVKM. CDR3 size: 13 residues. V lost 3 bases and J 3 bases, leaving 8 bases between the germline ends. The CDR3 region has the DNA TGTGCCAGCAGTTTCCGAATGGACACTGAAGCTTTCTTT. Protein product: CASSFRMDTEAFF. Together with reference TRBV28 and TRBJ1-1, the CDR3 gives the full variable domain: DVKVTQSSRYLVKRTGEKVFLECVQDMDHENMFWYRQDPGLGLRLIYFSYDVKMKEKGDIPEGYSVSREKKERFSLILESASTNQTSMYLCASSFRMDTEAFFGQGTRLTVV.

This clonotype was seen many times. V gene TRBV7-6 combines with J gene TRBJ1-5; TRBD1 agrees at 7 bases. This CDR3 contains 15 residues. Losses at the gene ends were 7 bases for V and 4 bases for J; bases not matched to a gene: 10. Germline V gene data show CDR1 as SGHVS and CDR2 as FNYEAQ. The CDR3 sequence is CASTLQQGLNQPQHF. The DNA for the CDR3 is TGTGCCAGCACCCTTCAACAGGGGTTGAATCAGCCCCAGCATTTT.

This rearrangement joins TRBV12-3 or TRBV12-4 to TRBJ1-6; D ambiguous. With 3 bases removed from V and 10 bases from J, the gap between germline ends came to 13 bases. The CDR3 loop spans 14 amino acids. CDR3 amino acids: CASSLWRGGSPLHF. The DNA for the CDR3 is TGTGCCAGCAGTTTGTGGCGGGGTGGATCACCCCTCCACTTT.

This clonotype showed up many times. The rearrangement uses TRBV7-6 and TRBJ1-2; 9 bases are shared with TRBD1. V shed 5 bases and J 5 bases; nucleotides not matched to a gene: 3. Germline values: CDR1 SGHVS, CDR2 FNYEAQ. The CDR3 runs 13 residues. The CDR3 DNA follows: TGTGCCAGCAGCCCCGGGACAGGGTATGGCTACACCTTC. It translates to CASSPGTGYGYTF.

This sequence joins TRBV7-3 and TRBJ1-2; no definite D call. Germline-derived CDR1 and CDR2 are SGHTA and FQGTGA. Trimming stripped 3 bases from V and 8 bases from J, with 13 bases between. The length of the CDR3 is 13 residues. The CDR3 protein is CASSLDGLLGYTF. The CDR3 coding sequence is TGTGCCAGCAGCTTGGACGGCTTGTTAGGCTACACCTTC.

This clonotype was found many times. This chain joins TRBV7-7 and TRBJ1-1, with unresolved D. The germline V gene has CDR1 SSHAT and CDR2 FNYEAQ (reference sequence). CDR3 length: 13 residues. Trimming shortened V by 5 bases and J by 2 bases, and 9 bases separated the two germline ends. For the CDR3, the DNA is TGTGCCAGCAGCCCCGGAATTAACACTGAAGCTTTCTTT. The encoded protein is CASSPGINTEAFF.

This chain links TRBV19 with TRBJ2-1; D possibly matches TRBD1 or TRBD2 (5 bases each). V dropped 1 base and J dropped 5 bases, with 12 bases sitting between them. CDR1 is LNHDA, CDR2 SQIVND, per germline (reference sequence). The CDR3 is 15 residues long. The CDR3 DNA reads as TGTGCCAGTAGTATAGTCCCCGGGACGCACAATGAGCAGTTCTTC. Its protein is CASSIVPGTHNEQFF.

This clonotype was observed a handful of times. V gene TRBV5-4 combines with J gene TRBJ2-5; 8 nucleotides line up with TRBD1. V trimming: 1 base; J trimming: 1 base; junction bases outside the gene matches: 3. The germline V gene encodes CDR1 SGHNT and CDR2 YYREEE (reference sequence). CDR3 length: 15 amino acids. CDR3 nucleotides: TGTGCCAGCAGCTTGATAGGACAGGGCCAAGAGACCCAGTACTTC. This sequence encodes CASSLIGQGQETQYF.

This clonotype was seen more than once but under ten times. The chain joins TRBV29-1 to TRBJ2-2; 8 nucleotides agree with TRBD2. V dropped 4 bases and J dropped 3; count of bases not matched to a gene: 4. CDR1 and CDR2 from the germline V gene are SQVTM and ANQGSEA. The CDR3 is 14 amino acids. CDR3 in DNA: TGCAGCGTTGTGGCGGGGGGTTACACCGGGGAGCTGTTTTTT. Translated: CSVVAGGYTGELFF.

A few counts support this clonotype. CDR3 loop: CASSTAGAATEKLFF. CDR3 nucleotides: TGTGCCAGCAGTACTGCCGGGGCGGCGACGGAAAAACTGTTTTTT. The chain couples TRBV12-3 or TRBV12-4 to TRBJ1-4, with a weak D call TRBD1 (5 bases). This CDR3 has 15 amino acids. Trimming took off 5 bases at V and 8 bases at J, with 18 bases between the two ends.

The rearrangement uses TRBV6-8 and TRBJ2-7, with TRBD1 matching 9 bases. Trimming cost V 6 bases and J 3 bases; bases outside gene matches: 6. From germline, CDR1 is MNHGY and CDR2 SAAAGT. This CDR3 region has 14 residues. CDR3 DNA sequence: TGTGCCAGCAGCTGGACAGGGGAGTTCTACGAGCAGTACTTC. Protein sequence: CASSWTGEFYEQYF.

This clonotype was counted at least ten times. The chain uses TRBV12-3 or TRBV12-4 and TRBJ2-1; D not resolved. This CDR3 spans 15 amino acids. V dropped 7 bases and J dropped 0 bases, with 13 bases sitting between them. In DNA, the CDR3 is TGTGCCAGCACCCTCCGGCCCCCCTCCTACAATGAGCAGTTCTTC. It yields the protein CASTLRPPSYNEQFF.

CDR3 protein: CASSYAGTGYEQYF. The DNA for the CDR3 is TGTGCCAGCAGTTACGCCGGGACTGGGTACGAGCAGTACTTC. The chain links TRBV6-2 or TRBV6-3 to TRBJ2-7, with D perhaps matching TRBD2 (6 bases). CDR1 MNHEY and CDR2 SVGEGT come from the germline V gene. Trimming shortened V by 2 bases and J by 4 bases, and 12 bases separated the two germline ends. The CDR3 length is 14 residues.

This clonotype appeared many times. V is TRBV7-9 and J is TRBJ2-1; D is unresolved. Between the trimmed V and J ends, which lost 0 bases and 6 bases, there was a span of 9 bases. The CDR3 has 14 residues. Germline V gives CDR1 SEHNR, CDR2 FQNEAQ (reference sequence). The CDR3 DNA sequence: TGTGCCAGCAGCTTAGCGGTTTCAAGCAATGAGCAGTTCTTC. Translated, it gives CASSLAVSSNEQFF.

A few counts support this clonotype. This chain connects TRBV4-2 to TRBJ1-6; D is possibly TRBD1 (5 bases). The CDR3 consists of 17 residues. Germline V gene sequence: CDR1 LGHNA, CDR2 YNFKEQ. V was pared by 4 bases and J by 7 bases, with 20 bases between. The CDR3 loop is CASSRSGGGNGNSPLHF. The CDR3 DNA follows: TGTGCCAGCAGCCGAAGTGGCGGGGGAAACGGGAATTCACCCCTCCACTTT.

This clonotype was seen many times. The chain combines TRBV7-9 with TRBJ2-1; D possibly corresponds to TRBD2 (6 bases). V was cut by 9 bases and J by 9 bases, with 18 bases left in between. Germline-derived CDR1 and CDR2 are SEHNR and FQNEAQ (reference sequence). The CDR3 consists of 13 residues. The DNA for the CDR3 is TGTGCCAGTACCGAGGCGGGGCCGGGTGAGCAGTTCTTC. It yields the protein CASTEAGPGEQFF.

The V and J genes are TRBV15 and TRBJ1-1; a possible D gene is TRBD1 (5 bases). Germline V CDR1 and CDR2: LNHNV, YYDKDF (reference sequence). Trimming stripped 8 bases from V and 1 base from J, with 11 bases between. CDR3 length equals 13 residues. In DNA, the CDR3 is TGTGCCACCGGGGACGAGGGGAACACTGAAGCTTTCTTT. It is translated as CATGDEGNTEAFF.

The rearrangement joins TRBV6-6 to TRBJ2-7; D is possibly TRBD1 or TRBD2 (5 bases each). CDR1 MNHNY and CDR2 SVGAGI come from the germline V gene (reference sequence). CDR3 length: 12 amino acids. V gave up 2 bases and J gave up 5 bases, with 7 bases separating them. As DNA, the CDR3 is TGTGCCAGCAGTTACGAGGGGAACGAGCAGTACTTC. As protein: CASSYEGNEQYF.